The clone carrying this T cell receptor beta chain came up a few times. Its antigen is still unknown. The assay was immunoSEQ multiplex PCR, and TCRdb's table has in-frame clones only and misses some. Here the sample spans 70,000 to 85,000 clones, 80% being singletons. The sample belongs to a study of cytotoxic CD8 clonotypes in ibrutinib-treated CLL. Broader study findings: Samples from sustained-remission and progressing patients were taken at different times. Baseline values of clonality outstripped age-matched healthy donors and followed circulating CD8+ T-cell counts.

CDR3 length: 14 residues. J was trimmed by 3 bases and V by 6 bases; bases with no gene match: 4. Germline-derived CDR1 and CDR2 are SGDLS and YYNGEE. This receptor was taken from a human donor with chronic lymphocytic leukemia. Sample: PBMCs, taken at disease progression, from a patient treated with ibrutinib. This chain connects TRBV9 to TRBJ2-3, with TRBD2 matching over 10 bases. The CDR3 bases are TGTGCCAGCACCTTAGCGGGGGGAACAGATACGCAGTATTTT. Protein product: CASTLAGGTDTQYF.